Listed here is a single TCR beta chain. J gave up 2 bases and V 2 bases, and 8 bases lay outside the gene matches. Looked up from germline, CDR1 is MNHEY and CDR2 is SVGAGI. This CDR3 comprises 16 residues. This specimen comes from a study of cytomegalovirus exposure and HLA in healthy donors. Vbeta (60) and Jbeta (13) primers were used in the PCR. Profiling relied on immunoSEQ multiplex PCR, and the TCRdb table lists in-frame clones only, not all of them. The sample contains 150,000 to 200,000 clones, under 80% of which appear only once. The material sequenced was PBMCs. The origin of this receptor is a female donor in good health and CMV-seronegative. The chain carries TRBV6-5 and TRBJ2-7; 8 bases are shared with TRBD2. This chain's CDR3 is CASSYPGGAGAYEQYF. The DNA for the CDR3 is TGTGCCAGCAGTTACCCCGGGGGAGCGGGAGCCTACGAGCAGTACTTC.